This T cell receptor (beta chain) was sequenced in a study of blood T cell repertoires in COVID-19. In germline, CDR1 is MDHEN, CDR2 SYDVKM. The CDR3 is made up of 15 amino acids. Trimming pared 2 bases from V and 5 bases from J, leaving 15 bases between. Here immunoSEQ multiplex PCR was the method, and the copy in TCRdb shows in-frame clones only, minus some. Of about 310,000 clones listed, roughly 90% are singletons. Sequencing was done on a sample of PBMCs or T cells enriched from blood (not recorded which). The clonotype originates from a middle-aged woman who had recovered from COVID-19. The V and J genes are TRBV28 and TRBJ1-2; D possibly corresponds to TRBD1 (5 bases). For the CDR3, the DNA is TGTGCCAGCAGTTTAGGGCAGGGCGGGATTTATGGCTACACCTTC. This sequence encodes CASSLGQGGIYGYTF.